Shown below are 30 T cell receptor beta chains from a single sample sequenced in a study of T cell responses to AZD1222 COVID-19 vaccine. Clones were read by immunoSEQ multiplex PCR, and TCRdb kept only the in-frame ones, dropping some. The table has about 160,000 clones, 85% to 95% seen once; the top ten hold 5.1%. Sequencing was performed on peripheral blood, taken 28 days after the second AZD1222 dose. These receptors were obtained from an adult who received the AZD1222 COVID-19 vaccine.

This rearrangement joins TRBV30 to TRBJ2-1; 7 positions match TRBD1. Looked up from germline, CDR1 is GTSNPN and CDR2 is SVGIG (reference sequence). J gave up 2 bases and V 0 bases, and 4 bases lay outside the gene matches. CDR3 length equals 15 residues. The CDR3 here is CAWSVGTGAYNEQFF. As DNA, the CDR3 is TGTGCCTGGAGTGTAGGTACAGGGGCCTACAATGAGCAGTTCTTC.

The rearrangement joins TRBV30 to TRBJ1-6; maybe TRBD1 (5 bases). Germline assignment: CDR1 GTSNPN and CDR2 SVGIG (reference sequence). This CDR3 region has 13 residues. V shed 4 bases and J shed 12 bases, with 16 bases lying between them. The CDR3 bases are TGTGCCTGGATCCAACAGGAGGGTTTACCCCTCCACTTT. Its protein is CAWIQQEGLPLHF.

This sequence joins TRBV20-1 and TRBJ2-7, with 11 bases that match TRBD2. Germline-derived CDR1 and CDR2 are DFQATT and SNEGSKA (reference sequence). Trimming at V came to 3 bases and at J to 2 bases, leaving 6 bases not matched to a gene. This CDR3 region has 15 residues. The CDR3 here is CSASGLAGLPYEQYF. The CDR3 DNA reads TGCAGTGCTAGTGGACTAGCGGGCCTACCCTACGAGCAGTACTTC.

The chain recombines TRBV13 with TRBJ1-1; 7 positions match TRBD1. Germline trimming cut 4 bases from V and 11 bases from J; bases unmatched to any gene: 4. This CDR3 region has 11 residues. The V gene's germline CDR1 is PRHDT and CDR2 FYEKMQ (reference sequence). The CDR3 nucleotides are TGTGCCAGCAGCTCTAGGGGGCTGGCTTTCTTT. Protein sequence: CASSSRGLAFF.

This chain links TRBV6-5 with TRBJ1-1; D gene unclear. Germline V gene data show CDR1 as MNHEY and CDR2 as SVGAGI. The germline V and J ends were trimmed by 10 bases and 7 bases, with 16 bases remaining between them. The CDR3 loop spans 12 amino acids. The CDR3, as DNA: TGTGCCACCTCAGGATTTATCGGTGAAGCTTTCTTT. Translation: CATSGFIGEAFF.

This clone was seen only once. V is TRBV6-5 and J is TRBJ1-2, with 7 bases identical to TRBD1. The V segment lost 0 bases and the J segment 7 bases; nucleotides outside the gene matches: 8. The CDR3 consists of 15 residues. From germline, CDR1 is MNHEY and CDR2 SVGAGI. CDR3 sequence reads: CASSYSVRGQGGYTF. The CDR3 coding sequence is TGTGCCAGCAGTTACTCAGTAAGGGGGCAGGGTGGCTACACCTTC.

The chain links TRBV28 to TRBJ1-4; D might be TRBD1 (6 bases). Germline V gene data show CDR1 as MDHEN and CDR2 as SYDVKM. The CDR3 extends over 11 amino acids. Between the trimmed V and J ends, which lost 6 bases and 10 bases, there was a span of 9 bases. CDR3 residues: CASSVGGKLFF. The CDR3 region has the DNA TGTGCCAGCAGCGTAGGGGGAAAACTGTTTTTT.

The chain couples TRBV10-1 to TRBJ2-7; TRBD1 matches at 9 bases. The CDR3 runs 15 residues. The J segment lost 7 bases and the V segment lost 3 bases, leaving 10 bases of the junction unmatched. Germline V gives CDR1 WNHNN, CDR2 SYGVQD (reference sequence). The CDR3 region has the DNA TGCGCCAGCAGTGATACGGGGACAGGGTTTGGTGAGCAGTACTTC. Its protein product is CASSDTGTGFGEQYF.

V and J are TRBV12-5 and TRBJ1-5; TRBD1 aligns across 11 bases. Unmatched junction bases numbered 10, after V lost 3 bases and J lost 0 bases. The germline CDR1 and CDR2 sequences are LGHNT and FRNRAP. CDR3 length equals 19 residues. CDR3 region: CASGFEGQGVKYSNQPQHF. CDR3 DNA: TGTGCTAGTGGTTTCGAGGGACAGGGGGTAAAATATAGCAATCAGCCCCAGCATTTT.

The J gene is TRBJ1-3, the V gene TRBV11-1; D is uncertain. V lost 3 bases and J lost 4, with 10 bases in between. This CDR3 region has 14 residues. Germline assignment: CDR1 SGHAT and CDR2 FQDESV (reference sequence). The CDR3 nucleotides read TGTGCCAGCAGCTTGGGCGGCCTGGGAAACACCATATATTTT. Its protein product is CASSLGGLGNTIYF.

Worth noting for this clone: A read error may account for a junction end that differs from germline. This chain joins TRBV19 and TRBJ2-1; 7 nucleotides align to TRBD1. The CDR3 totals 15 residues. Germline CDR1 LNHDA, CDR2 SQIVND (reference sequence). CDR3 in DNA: TGTGCCAGTAGTCTAGACAGGGAAGCCTACAATGAGCAGTTCTTC. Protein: CASSLDREAYNEQFF.

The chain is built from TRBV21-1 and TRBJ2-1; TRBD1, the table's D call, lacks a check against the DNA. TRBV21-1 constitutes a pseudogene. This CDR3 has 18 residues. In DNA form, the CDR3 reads TGTGCCAGCAGCAAAGTACATGACAGACCGAAAACATACAATGAGCAGTTCTTC. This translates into CASSKVHDRPKTYNEQFF.

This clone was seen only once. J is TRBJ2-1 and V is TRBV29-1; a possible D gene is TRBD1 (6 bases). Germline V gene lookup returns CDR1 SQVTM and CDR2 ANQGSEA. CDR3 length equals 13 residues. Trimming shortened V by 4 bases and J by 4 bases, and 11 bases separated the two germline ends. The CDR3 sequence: CSVVGGTYNEQFF. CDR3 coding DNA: TGCAGCGTTGTAGGGGGAACTTACAATGAGCAGTTCTTC.

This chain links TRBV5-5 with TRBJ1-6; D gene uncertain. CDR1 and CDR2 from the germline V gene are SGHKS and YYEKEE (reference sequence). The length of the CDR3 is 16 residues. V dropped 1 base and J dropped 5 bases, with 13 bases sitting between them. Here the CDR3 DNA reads TGTGCCAGCAGCTTGTTATCTGTGAGGGATAATTCACCCCTCCACTTT. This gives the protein CASSLLSVRDNSPLHF.

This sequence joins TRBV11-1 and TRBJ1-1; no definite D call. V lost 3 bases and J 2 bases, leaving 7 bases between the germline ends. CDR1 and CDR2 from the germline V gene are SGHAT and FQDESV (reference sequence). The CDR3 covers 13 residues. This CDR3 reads CASSFHSNTEAFF. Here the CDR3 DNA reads TGTGCCAGCAGCTTTCACTCAAACACTGAAGCTTTCTTT.

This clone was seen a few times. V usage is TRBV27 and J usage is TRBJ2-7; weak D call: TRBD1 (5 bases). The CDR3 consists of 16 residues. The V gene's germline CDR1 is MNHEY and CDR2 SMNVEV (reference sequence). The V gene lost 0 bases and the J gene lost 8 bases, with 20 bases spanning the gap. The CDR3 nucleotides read TGTGCCAGCAGTTTATCATTTGGCAGGGCCGTTGGTAAGCAGTACTTC. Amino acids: CASSLSFGRAVGKQYF.

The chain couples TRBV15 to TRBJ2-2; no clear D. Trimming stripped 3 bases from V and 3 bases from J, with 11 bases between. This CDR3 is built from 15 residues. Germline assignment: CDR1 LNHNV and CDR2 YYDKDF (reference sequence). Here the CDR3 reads CATSSMGSDTGELFF. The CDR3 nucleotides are TGTGCCACCAGCAGTATGGGATCGGACACCGGGGAGCTGTTTTTT. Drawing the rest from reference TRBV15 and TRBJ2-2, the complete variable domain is DAMVIQNPRYQVTQFGKPVTLSCSQTLNHNVMYWYQQKSSQAPKLLFHYYDKDFNNEADTPDNFQSRRPNTSFCFLDIRSPGLGDTAMYLCATSSMGSDTGELFFGEGSRLTVL.

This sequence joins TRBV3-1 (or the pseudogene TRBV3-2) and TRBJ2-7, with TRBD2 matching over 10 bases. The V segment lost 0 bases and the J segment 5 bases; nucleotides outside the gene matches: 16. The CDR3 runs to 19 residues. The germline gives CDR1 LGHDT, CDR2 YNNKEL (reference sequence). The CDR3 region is CASSQDWGGLAGVKDEQYF. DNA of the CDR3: TGTGCCAGCAGCCAAGATTGGGGGGGTCTAGCGGGAGTCAAGGACGAGCAGTACTTC.

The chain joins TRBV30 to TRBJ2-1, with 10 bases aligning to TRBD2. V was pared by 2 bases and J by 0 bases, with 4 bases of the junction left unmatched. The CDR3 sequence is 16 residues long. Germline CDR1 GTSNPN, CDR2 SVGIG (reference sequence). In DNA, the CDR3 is TGTGCCTGGAGTCCGGCTAGCGGGAGCTCCTACAATGAGCAGTTCTTC. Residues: CAWSPASGSSYNEQFF.

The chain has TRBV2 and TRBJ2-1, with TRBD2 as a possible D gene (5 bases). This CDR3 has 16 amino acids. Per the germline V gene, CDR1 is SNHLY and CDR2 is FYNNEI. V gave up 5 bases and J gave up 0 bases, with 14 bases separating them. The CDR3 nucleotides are TGTGCCAGCAGTCCGCGACTAATAAGCTCCTACAATGAGCAGTTCTTC. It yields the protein CASSPRLISSYNEQFF.

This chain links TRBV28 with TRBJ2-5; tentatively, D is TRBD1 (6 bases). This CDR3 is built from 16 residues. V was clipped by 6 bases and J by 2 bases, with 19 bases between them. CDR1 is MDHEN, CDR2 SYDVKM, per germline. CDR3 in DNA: TGTGCCAGCAGCGCGATATGGGCAGGGGAACAAGAGACCCAGTACTTC. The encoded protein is CASSAIWAGEQETQYF. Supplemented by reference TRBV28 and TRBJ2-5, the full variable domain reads DVKVTQSSRYLVKRTGEKVFLECVQDMDHENMFWYRQDPGLGLRLIYFSYDVKMKEKGDIPEGYSVSREKKERFSLILESASTNQTSMYLCASSAIWAGEQETQYFGPGTRLLVL.

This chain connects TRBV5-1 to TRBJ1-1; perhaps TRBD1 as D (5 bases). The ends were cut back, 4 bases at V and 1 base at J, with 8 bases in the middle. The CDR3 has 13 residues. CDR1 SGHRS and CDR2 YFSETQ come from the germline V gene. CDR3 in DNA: TGCGCCAGCAGCGACAGAACGAACACTGAAGCTTTCTTT. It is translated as CASSDRTNTEAFF. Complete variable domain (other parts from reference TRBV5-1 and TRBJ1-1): KAGVTQTPRYLIKTRGQQVTLSCSPISGHRSVSWYQQTPGQGLQFLFEYFSETQRNKGNFPGRFSGRQFSNSRSEMNVSTLELGDSALYLCASSDRTNTEAFFGQGTRLTVV.

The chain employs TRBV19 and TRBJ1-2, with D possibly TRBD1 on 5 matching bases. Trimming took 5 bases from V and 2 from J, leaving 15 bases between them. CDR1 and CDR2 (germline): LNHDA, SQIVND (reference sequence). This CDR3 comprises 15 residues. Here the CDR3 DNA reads TGTGCCAGTAGTTCAACCGGGACGGGGAACTATGGCTACACCTTC. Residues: CASSSTGTGNYGYTF.

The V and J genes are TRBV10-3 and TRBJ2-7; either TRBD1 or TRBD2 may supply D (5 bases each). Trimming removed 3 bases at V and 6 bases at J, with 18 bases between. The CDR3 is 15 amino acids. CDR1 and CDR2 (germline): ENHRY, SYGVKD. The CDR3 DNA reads TGTGCCATCAGTGATCCGGGACGCAGGTTAGTCGAGCAGTACTTC. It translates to CAISDPGRRLVEQYF.

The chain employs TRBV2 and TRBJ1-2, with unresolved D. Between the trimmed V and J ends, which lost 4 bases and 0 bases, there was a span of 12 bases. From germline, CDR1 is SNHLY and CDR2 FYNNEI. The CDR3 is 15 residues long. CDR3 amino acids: CASSVTRLTNYGYTF. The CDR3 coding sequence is TGTGCCAGCAGTGTGACGCGGCTTACTAACTATGGCTACACCTTC.

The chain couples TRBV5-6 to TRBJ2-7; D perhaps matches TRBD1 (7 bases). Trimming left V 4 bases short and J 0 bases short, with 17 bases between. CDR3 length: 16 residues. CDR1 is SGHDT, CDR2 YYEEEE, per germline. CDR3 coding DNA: TGTGCCAGCAGCCTCCAGGGGGGAGCGGCCTCCTACGAGCAGTACTTC. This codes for CASSLQGGAASYEQYF.

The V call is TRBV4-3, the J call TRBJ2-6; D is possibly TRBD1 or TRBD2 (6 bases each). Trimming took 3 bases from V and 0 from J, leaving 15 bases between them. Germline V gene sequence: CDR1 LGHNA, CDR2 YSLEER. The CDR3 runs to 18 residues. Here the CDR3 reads CASSHAGHDFSGANVLTF. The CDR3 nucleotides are TGCGCCAGCAGCCATGCGGGACACGATTTCTCTGGGGCCAACGTCCTGACTTTC.

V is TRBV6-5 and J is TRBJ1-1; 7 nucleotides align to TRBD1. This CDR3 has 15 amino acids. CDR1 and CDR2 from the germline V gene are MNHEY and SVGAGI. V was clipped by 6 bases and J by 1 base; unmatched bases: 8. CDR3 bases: TGTGCCAGCAGGTTCCGTGGGACAGAGAACACTGAAGCTTTCTTT. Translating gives CASRFRGTENTEAFF.

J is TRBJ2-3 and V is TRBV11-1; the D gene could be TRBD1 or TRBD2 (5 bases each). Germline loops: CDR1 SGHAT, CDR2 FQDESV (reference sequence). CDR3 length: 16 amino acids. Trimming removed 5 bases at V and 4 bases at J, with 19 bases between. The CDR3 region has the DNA TGTGCCAGCAGCCCCCGTTTCCCTGGGACGGCAGATACGCAGTATTTT. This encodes CASSPRFPGTADTQYF.

The CDR3 DNA reads as TGTGCCAGCAGCCGCGGGGACTATGAGCAGTTCTTC. As protein: CASSRGDYEQFF. The chain links TRBV7-8 to TRBJ2-1; D may be TRBD2 (6 bases). Germline V lookup: CDR1 SGHVS, CDR2 FQNEAQ. This CDR3 has 12 amino acids. V was pared by 5 bases and J by 8 bases, with 10 bases between.